This TCR beta chain was recovered during a study of shared clonotypes between healthy human individuals (dated by TCRdb to 2018 to 2021). Describing the broader study: The cohort comprised a couple of women and a few men aged 18 to 49 years. The study deeply sequenced blood TCR repertoires of several healthy adults to estimate repertoire size and the extent of clonotype sharing between individuals. Each donor's leukapheresis produced roughly between roughly 0.9 and 8.9 billion PBMCs. To increase sequencing depth and limit assay-specific biases, different laboratories used diverse techniques to prepare libraries and sequence TCR repertoires. Per donor, three plates each were used for CD4 naive and CD4 memory, two for CD8 naive, and one for CD8 memory. Here is what the overall study found, with its caveats: Because the study included only a small number of donors, the genetic and exposure-history diversity represented was limited. Compared with non-shared clonotypes, the clonotypes found in all four sorted-subset donors had higher generation probabilities. Only blood was sampled, and tissue TCR repertoires likely differ from those in blood. Pairwise subsampling indicated that sequencing depth was expected to affect the degree of clonotype sharing among donors. Larger estimated clonotype richness was generally found for naive subsets than for memory subsets. Incomplete sequencing was indicated by rarefaction of sorted-subset datasets, despite the large sequencing depth. About 4.5% of naive CD4, 3% to 4% of naive CD8, about 2.1% of memory CD4, and 0.4% of memory CD8 clonotypes were shared across several donors.

Worth noting for this clone: Its recognized antigen is unknown. The sample holds no much larger clone one base away, and base qualities are not on file.

The CDR3 covers 16 residues, taking in both the cysteine and the phenylalanine. Solely the CDR3 DNA is kept, with 48 bases framed from the first base. Taken from the germline V gene, the CDR1 and CDR2 loops are SQVTM and ANQGSEA. The germline V and J ends show losses of 2 bases and 3 bases respectively, and no gene match explains 10 bases of the junction. The donors were healthy, HIV-negative adults who had no recently reported acute infections or vaccinations. All donors were Caucasian adults living in Nashville, Tennessee, USA. CD4+ T cells were enriched by magnetic negative selection; naive cells were then positively selected on CD45RA, and the negative fraction formed the memory subset. After blood collection by leukapheresis, PBMCs were isolated using Ficoll-Histopaque density gradient centrifugation and then cryopreserved in the vapor phase of liquid nitrogen. Analytical flow cytometry was used to check the purity and quantity of each magnetically sorted T cell population. From each sorted fraction, genomic DNA was isolated and quantified by UV absorbance on a Nanodrop 2000c.

Using the deep immunoSEQ assay, multiplex PCR amplified TCR CDR3 regions from genomic DNA. For each cell subset, the extracted genomic DNA was distributed evenly across all wells of several immunoSEQ 96-well plates, and each plate served as one replicate. For sorted subsets, approximately 0.2 ug of genomic DNA, equivalent to around 29,000 T cell genomes, went into each replicate PCR. Purified libraries were quantified with a Qubit 3.0 fluorometer, sized on a Bioanalyzer 2100, and re-quantified with the KAPA Library Quantification kit. Each immunoSEQ 96-well plate was sequenced on its own single-read 150-cycle Illumina NextSeq 550 flow cell. The original methods were these. The immunoSEQ output contained only junctional sequences without quality scores, so filtering could not match that applied to full-length reads. To assign V/J genes and CDR3, sequences were annotated using PyIR, a Python wrapper for IgBLAST v1.9, with IMGT germline references. Any read was removed if the V/J assignment was weak (E-value above 1e-6), the CDR3 was missing, or the read contained stop codons, out-of-frame junctions, or ambiguous translated residues. V3J clonotypes were defined as sequences sharing an identical inferred V gene, J gene, and CDR3 amino acid sequence. To compute the percentage overlap between repertoires, the number of shared unique clonotypes was divided by the size of the smaller repertoire. Three approaches were used to assess repertoire richness: RTK rarefaction, the Chao1 estimator, and Recon v2.1 estimates of unobserved clonotypes. Generation probabilities for all TCRbeta clonotypes obtained by the gDNA method from a few donors were computed using OLGA. TCRdb carries this immuneACCESS record with in-frame sequences only. Its versions omit some clonotypes, under half of them owing to an unresolved V gene in the studies checked, with the rest unexplained. V and J calls and clone size follow that table, whereas D and trimming were derived from the DNA. Recorded for this sample are more than 1,200,000 clones; roughly 98.5% of them occurred a single time. The ten largest clones capture about 0.35% of the sample.

The rearrangement combines TRBV29-1 with TRBJ2-4; 7 junctional bases match TRBD2. The TCR comes from a man aged 30 to 45 in good health. Sequenced sample: naive CD4+ T cells sorted from blood. According to the study, the label for this sample's cell subset or site signals: CD45RA+ positively selected. For the CDR3, the sequence is CSVERGGSAGKNIQYF. Here is the DNA: TGCAGCGTTGAACGAGGCGGGAGCGCAGGCAAAAACATTCAGTACTTC.